The T cell receptor (beta chain) described here comes from a study of T cells in Graves' hyperthyroidism and ophthalmopathy (dated by TCRdb to between 2018 and 2020). Broadly, across the study: To identify TCR V-J signatures that set the groups apart, the researchers used a discovery cohort of 90 to 100 patients, made up of some 41 with Graves' ophthalmopathy and 57 with stable Graves' hyperthyroidism. The paper reports TCR Vbeta CDR3 sequencing of more than 120 peripheral blood samples: approximately 41 ophthalmopathy, fewer than 80 hyperthyroidism and approximately 17 progressor patients. In addition, the study compared T-cell repertoires in thyroid tissue and in blood from five or six Graves' hyperthyroidism patients. Once sampling was done, hyperthyroidism patients were given methimazole at a starting dose of 30 mg daily, whereas ophthalmopathy patients were given high-dose intravenous methylprednisolone. The 100 or so discovery patients were divided at random into training and test sets in a 7:3 ratio. Whether ophthalmopathy could be predicted prospectively was tested in an independent validation cohort made up of about 18 hyperthyroidism patients plus 17 patients who later progressed to ophthalmopathy. Broad study findings and their caveats: Sample size was not statistically predetermined, and blinding of investigators to group allocation was not performed. Most expanded thyroid clonotypes (frequency above 0.001) were also detected in blood, suggesting blood repertoires may reflect thyroid immune responses. A model built on a 13 V-J signature distinguished ophthalmopathy from stable hyperthyroidism, reaching 85% to 90% sensitivity and 81% to 83% specificity in cross-validation and 80%/75% in testing. In validation, the model predicted progression to ophthalmopathy with approximately 70% sensitivity and roughly 72% specificity, a median of around six months before onset.

In regard to this clonotype: Its binding antigen is unknown. The input lacks base qualities; no much larger clone sits a single base away.

The CDR3 goes from the cysteine to the phenylalanine over 14 residues. Just the 42-base CDR3 DNA is kept, in frame starting at base 1. The germline V gene (reference sequence) sets CDR1 to MNHNY and CDR2 to SVGAGI. Deletion took 8 bases off V and 1 base off J, with a span of 11 bases between the germline ends. Amplification of TCR beta CDR3 regions was carried out from RNA transcripts. For the first round of RT-PCR on the TCR CDR3, the HTBI primer set was used together with the Qiagen OneStep RT-PCR kit. Libraries were constructed in a second round of multiplex PCR, after which size selection and purification were carried out. The libraries were sequenced on an Illumina HiSeq2000 using paired-end 100 bp reads. The study's own analysis went as follows. SOAPnuke was used to process the raw data, with reads discarded if the reads contained adapters or uncalled bases, had a mean Phred below 15, or lacked an exact constant-primer or identifier match. COPE v1.2.5 was used to merge the high-quality paired reads, and each unique nucleotide sequence was defined as a clonotype. MiTCR v1.1 was used to align clonotypes to the IMGT TRBV, TRBD and TRBJ reference segments. Analysis was restricted to V-J combinations with a frequency above 0.0001, which covered roughly 99% of repertoires. A TCS score was defined as the ratio of F50 (clonal expansion) to E x V (chaos), with BLOSUM62-based TCRdist applied between CDR3 peptides within each V-J. Welch's t-statistics and random forest reduced some 510 V-J features to about 13, which were used in a naive Bayes classifier (R e1071). The public sequencing data were trimmed at Q25 with fastp and processed into clonotypes with MiXCR by TCRdb, which kept only in-frame beta chains. CDR3 protein sequences are deduplicated, and each keeps its most common genes and DNA. Here the V and J calls rest on TCRdb's processing, not on the authors' analysis. Recorded for this sample are approximately 560,000 distinct CDR3 sequences; about 45% of them occurred a single time. 8.2% of the sample rests with the top ten.

A patient counted as having stable Graves' hyperthyroidism if no progression to ophthalmopathy occurred over 18 months of follow-up. The hyperthyroidism patients were between 18 and 65 years old and newly diagnosed, with a disease duration of less than 2 months. The study excluded patients with uncontrolled infections, other autoimmune diseases, pregnancy or lactation. Clinical symptoms, serum thyroxine and TRAb, thyroid ultrasound, and orbital computed tomography formed the basis for the diagnoses. Total RNA was extracted with Trizol reagent, and quality was checked on an Agilent 2100 Bioanalyzer.

The receptor's source is a woman aged 18-35 years with Graves' hyperthyroidism. Donor details come from another sample of the same person, matched by shared clones. Sequenced sample: peripheral blood or thyroid tissue (not recorded which). Recombination linked TRBV6-6 to TRBJ2-2; the D region is possibly TRBD1 or TRBD2, each matching across 5 bases. The CDR3 loop reads CASQRQGNTGELFF. The base sequence is TGTGCCAGCCAGCGGCAGGGGAACACCGGGGAGCTGTTTTTT.